This section outlines one T cell receptor beta chain sequence together with its context. The data were obtained in a study of blood T cell repertoires in COVID-19. Study summary: COVID-19 samples from acute and convalescent phases originated in the United States, Italy and Spain.

Only in-frame clones appear in the TCRdb table, and some are missing; sequencing was by immunoSEQ multiplex PCR. The table has 250,000 to 300,000 clones, approximately 87% seen once. Germline CDR1 is MNHNY and CDR2 is SVGAGI (reference sequence). V was clipped by 5 bases and J by 7 bases, with 18 bases between them. This CDR3 comprises 15 residues. The clonotype comes from a woman in her thirties with COVID-19, enrolled during active disease. The sample comprised peripheral blood. The rearrangement links TRBV6-6 to TRBJ2-1; a possible D gene is TRBD2 (5 bases). CDR3 coding DNA: TGTGCCAGCAGTGAGGACGCTATGAGCGGAAATGAGCAGTTCTTC. It encodes CASSEDAMSGNEQFF.